What follows are 25 T cell receptor beta chains derived from one specimen sequenced in a study of T cells after yellow fever vaccination. TCRdb reprocessed the 5' RACE reads via MiXCR and lists one record per CDR3 protein. This sample carries under 600,000 distinct CDR3 sequences, around a fifth of them seen once, and the ten largest clones take approximately 15%. Sequenced material: PBMCs, taken roughly 23 days after the first yellow fever vaccination. The receptors originated from a young man who received the YFV17D yellow fever vaccine.

This clonotype was found a few times. The V and J genes are TRBV11-2 and TRBJ2-6; 7 nucleotides match TRBD1. With 1 base clipped from V and 0 bases from J, the junction kept 9 bases outside the gene matches. The CDR3 sequence is 19 residues long. Germline V gives CDR1 SGHAT, CDR2 FQNNGV. The CDR3 region has the DNA TGTGCCAGCAGCTTAGTTGGGAGACAGGGCCTCTCTGGGGCCAACGTCCTGACTTTC. The encoded protein is CASSLVGRQGLSGANVLTF.

This clonotype showed up just a few times. The chain joins TRBV18 to TRBJ1-1; 7 bases match TRBD1. Germline assignment: CDR1 KGHSH and CDR2 LQKENI. This CDR3 has 17 amino acids. The V and J ends lost 6 bases and 0 bases, in that order; junction bases with no gene match: 13. This CDR3 is CASSHARPGQLNTEAFF. CDR3 DNA sequence: TGTGCCAGCTCCCACGCCAGACCGGGACAGCTGAACACTGAAGCTTTCTTT. Full variable domain (rest looked up from reference TRBV18 and TRBJ1-1): NAGVMQNPRHLVRRRGQEARLRCSPMKGHSHVYWYRQLPEEGLKFMVYLQKENIIDESGMPKERFSAEFPKEGPSILRIQQVVRGDSAAYFCASSHARPGQLNTEAFFGQGTRLTVV.

This sequence joins TRBV5-6 and TRBJ1-6, with unresolved D. The CDR3 length is 14 residues. CDR1 is SGHDT, CDR2 YYEEEE, per germline. Trimming shortened V by 4 bases and J by 7 bases, and 12 bases separated the two germline ends. The DNA for the CDR3 is TGTGCCAGCAGCCTAGGACGGATAAATTCACCCCTCCACTTT. Residues: CASSLGRINSPLHF.

The chain links TRBV12-3 or TRBV12-4 to TRBJ2-7; a possible D gene is TRBD1 (5 bases). V dropped 7 bases and J dropped 4 bases, with 17 bases sitting between them. The length of the CDR3 is 14 residues. CDR3 DNA sequence: TGTGCCAGCACCGCTCCAGACAGATTGTACGAGCAGTACTTC. Amino acid sequence: CASTAPDRLYEQYF.

This clonotype has a count of ten or more. The chain is built from TRBV6-2 or TRBV6-3 and TRBJ2-3; no reliable D call. V lost 2 bases and J lost 5, with 2 bases in between. The CDR3 length is 11 residues. CDR1 is MNHEY, CDR2 SVGEGT, per germline. The CDR3 is CASSYGDTQYF. The CDR3, as DNA: TGTGCCAGCAGTTACGGAGATACGCAGTATTTT.

V usage is TRBV7-9 and J usage is TRBJ2-3; 9 nucleotides agree with TRBD1. The CDR3 spans 15 residues. V was clipped by 5 bases and J by 3 bases; unmatched bases: 6. From germline, CDR1 is SEHNR and CDR2 FQNEAQ (reference sequence). DNA of the CDR3: TGTGCCAGCAGCGAAGGACAGGGGACGACAGATACGCAGTATTTT. Amino acid sequence: CASSEGQGTTDTQYF.

This clonotype appeared a few times. CDR3 in DNA: TGTGCCAGCAGAGCGACAGGGGGGAGGCAGTACGTC. Translated, it gives CASRATGGRQYV. This chain joins TRBV6-2 or TRBV6-3 and TRBJ2-7, with TRBD1 matching over 9 bases. V was pared by 6 bases and J by 9 bases, with 6 bases of the junction left unmatched. Germline CDR1 is MNHEY and CDR2 is SVGEGT. The CDR3 has 12 residues.

V and J are TRBV5-1 and TRBJ1-2, with 10 positions matching TRBD1. The CDR3 runs to 15 residues. Germline CDR1 is SGHRS and CDR2 is YFSETQ. Trimming removed 4 bases from V and 0 bases from J; junction bases left unmatched: 3. The CDR3 loop is CASSLGTGANYGYTF. The CDR3 bases are TGCGCCAGCAGCCTAGGGACAGGGGCTAACTATGGCTACACCTTC.

The chain recombines TRBV7-2 with TRBJ2-3; 13 bases agree with TRBD2. The germline CDR1 and CDR2 sequences are SGHTA and FQGNSA. This CDR3 contains 18 residues. V shed 5 bases, J shed 0 bases, and the junction held 8 bases outside the gene matches. The CDR3 loop reads CASSRAGLAGYSTDTQYF. CDR3 nucleotide sequence: TGTGCCAGCAGCAGAGCGGGACTAGCGGGATATAGCACAGATACGCAGTATTTT.

In its sample, this clonotype was seen a few times. The V and J genes are TRBV12-3 or TRBV12-4 and TRBJ1-1, with 9 bases aligning to TRBD1. The trim removed 1 base at V and 10 bases at J, leaving 10 bases unmatched. The CDR3 is made up of 15 amino acids. The CDR3 coding sequence is TGTGCCAGCAGTTTAGGCCCCAGTTGGACAGGGGCAGCTTTCTTT. It yields the protein CASSLGPSWTGAAFF.

The rearrangement uses TRBV7-2 and TRBJ1-4; 7 nucleotides align to TRBD1. The CDR3 is 14 amino acids. The germline gives CDR1 SGHTA, CDR2 FQGNSA. V shed 2 bases and J 11 bases; nucleotides not matched to a gene: 8. Here the CDR3 reads CASSLLGQWRKLFF. The DNA of the CDR3 is TGTGCCAGCAGCTTATTGGGACAGTGGAGGAAACTGTTTTTT.

This chain uses TRBV7-6 with TRBJ2-2; D possibly corresponds to TRBD1 (6 bases). This CDR3 contains 16 residues. The V gene lost 1 base and the J gene lost 0 bases, with 9 bases spanning the gap. Germline CDR1 is SGHVS and CDR2 is FNYEAQ. This CDR3 reads CASSLVSGANTGELFF. The CDR3 DNA sequence: TGTGCCAGCAGCTTAGTGTCAGGGGCGAACACCGGGGAGCTGTTTTTT.

This clonotype was counted a few times. This chain links TRBV4-3 with TRBJ2-7; D perhaps matches TRBD2 (6 bases). Per germline, CDR1 LGHNA and CDR2 YSLEER. The CDR3 contains 15 residues. Trimming stripped 4 bases from V and 0 bases from J, with 13 bases between. The CDR3 coding sequence is TGCGCCAGCAGCCTCCGGGACTTGAGCTCCTACGAGCAGTACTTC. Translation gives CASSLRDLSSYEQYF.

This chain links TRBV12-3 or TRBV12-4 with TRBJ2-7; TRBD1 agrees at 7 bases. Trimming cost V 5 bases and J 7 bases; bases outside gene matches: 8. The CDR3 contains 13 residues. The CDR3 spells CASSTYGTDEQYV. The CDR3 DNA is TGTGCCAGCAGTACTTACGGGACAGATGAGCAGTACGTC.

The genes are TRBV6-5 and TRBJ2-1; D uncertain. Trimming took 4 bases from V and 1 from J, leaving 11 bases between them. Germline V CDR1 and CDR2: MNHEY, SVGAGI. The CDR3 is 15 residues long. CDR3 bases: TGTGCCAGCAGTTCGGAAACGATTTCCTACAATGAGCAGTTCTTC. Translated: CASSSETISYNEQFF.

This clonotype has more than one count but fewer than ten. The rearrangement joins TRBV7-2 to TRBJ1-2; tentatively, D is TRBD1 (5 bases). The V and J ends lost 5 bases and 3 bases respectively, with 19 bases between them. Germline V gives CDR1 SGHTA, CDR2 FQGNSA. The CDR3 is made up of 16 amino acids. The CDR3 protein is CASSIQPGQGHYGYTF. The CDR3 nucleotides read TGTGCCAGCAGCATACAACCAGGGCAGGGCCACTATGGCTACACCTTC. Filled out from reference TRBV7-2 and TRBJ1-2, the complete variable domain reads GAGVSQSPSNKVTEKGKDVELRCDPISGHTALYWYRQSLGQGLEFLIYFQGNSAPDKSGLPSDRFSAERTGGSVSTLTIQRTQQEDSAVYLCASSIQPGQGHYGYTFGSGTRLTVV.

V gene TRBV6-1 combines with J gene TRBJ2-6, with 9 nucleotides matching TRBD1. The germline CDR1 and CDR2 sequences are MNHNS and SASEGT. This CDR3 has 15 residues. With V trimmed by 6 bases and J by 4 bases, 4 bases remained unmatched. The CDR3 bases are TGTGCCAGCAGAAACAGGGGGCCAGGGGCCAACGTCCTGACTTTC. Translation gives CASRNRGPGANVLTF.

The chain joins TRBV12-3 or TRBV12-4 to TRBJ1-1; the match to TRBD1 covers 9 bases. CDR3 size: 16 residues. V shed 6 bases, J shed 4 bases, and the junction held 12 bases outside the gene matches. In DNA form, the CDR3 reads TGTGCCAGCAGACTCACACAGGGGGCAGGAAGCACTGAAGCTTTCTTT. Translating it yields CASRLTQGAGSTEAFF.

V usage is TRBV4-1 and J usage is TRBJ2-6; maybe TRBD1 (6 bases). Germline V gene sequence: CDR1 MGHRA, CDR2 YSYEKL. V was clipped by 4 bases and J by 2 bases, with 12 bases between them. CDR3 length equals 16 residues. DNA of the CDR3: TGCGCCAGCAGCCCCCGGACAGTAGCTGGGGCCAACGTCCTGACTTTC. Translation gives CASSPRTVAGANVLTF.

The chain joins TRBV10-1 to TRBJ1-1, with D maybe TRBD1 (5 bases). Trimming stripped 3 bases from V and 12 bases from J, with 14 bases between. The CDR3 sequence is 12 residues long. Germline loops: CDR1 WNHNN, CDR2 SYGVQD (reference sequence). This CDR3 is CASSDQGLRTFF. CDR3 nucleotide sequence: TGCGCCAGCAGTGACCAGGGATTAAGGACTTTCTTT.

This clonotype appeared a single time. The chain is built from TRBV6-2 or TRBV6-3 and TRBJ1-5; possible D gene TRBD1, 5 bases. Germline lookup yields CDR1 MNHEY and CDR2 SVGEGT. V lost 5 bases and J lost 4, with 15 bases in between. CDR3 length: 15 residues. The CDR3, as DNA: TGTGCCAGCAGTCCTACCGGGACCAGGAATCAGCCCCAGCATTTT. It codes for CASSPTGTRNQPQHF.

This clonotype has only one observation. The V call is TRBV5-1, the J call TRBJ1-1; possible D gene TRBD1, 6 bases. Trimming took 4 bases from V and 0 from J, leaving 13 bases between them. The CDR3 is 15 residues long. Germline-derived CDR1 and CDR2 are SGHRS and YFSETQ. In DNA form, the CDR3 reads TGCGCCAGCAGCACCCGGGACACCATGAACACTGAAGCTTTCTTT. Its translation is CASSTRDTMNTEAFF.

V usage is TRBV9 and J usage is TRBJ1-3, with D unclear. CDR1 and CDR2 (germline): SGDLS, YYNGEE. V lost 0 bases and J 3 bases, leaving 10 bases between the germline ends. CDR3 length equals 15 residues. The CDR3 here is CASSVGQFGGNTIYF. The CDR3 nucleotides are TGTGCCAGCAGCGTAGGCCAGTTCGGTGGAAACACCATATATTTT.

The J gene is TRBJ2-7, the V gene TRBV4-1, with TRBD2 matching 10 bases. The CDR3 runs 16 residues. Trimming took 0 bases from V and 4 from J; bases not matched to a gene: 6. Germline CDR1 reads MGHRA; CDR2 reads YSYEKL. CDR3 sequence reads: CASSQEKKRGGYEQYF. The CDR3 bases are TGCGCCAGCAGCCAAGAAAAGAAGCGGGGGGGTTACGAGCAGTACTTC.

This clonotype occurred a few times. This chain connects TRBV12-3 or TRBV12-4 to TRBJ1-1; 11 nucleotides agree with TRBD1. The CDR3 runs to 16 residues. Losses at the gene ends were 4 bases for V and 4 bases for J; bases not matched to a gene: 8. The DNA for the CDR3 is TGTGCCAGCAGTTGGTCGATCGGGACAGGGGGCACTGAAGCTTTCTTT. Its translation is CASSWSIGTGGTEAFF.